Each of the 29 T cell receptor beta chains below was sequenced from the same sample in a study of T cell changes during pregnancy in multiple sclerosis. Assay: immunoSEQ multiplex PCR; the TCRdb copy retains only in-frame clones and omits some. The sample contains approximately 27,000 clones, about 89% of which appear only once. The source was CD8+ T cells from peripheral blood mononuclear cells, collected before pregnancy. The receptors here all came from a female donor with multiple sclerosis, enrolled in a pregnancy study.

The rearrangement joins TRBV5-5 to TRBJ2-7; a weak D match, TRBD2 (6 bases). Trimming pared 1 base from V and 1 base from J, leaving 18 bases between. CDR3 size: 17 residues. The germline CDR1 and CDR2 sequences are SGHKS and YYEKEE (reference sequence). DNA for the CDR3: TGTGCCAGCAGCTTGCCCGGGTGGGGGGTAATATCCTACGAGCAGTACTTC. Its translation: CASSLPGWGVISYEQYF.

The CDR3 protein is CASSPQGSNTEAFF. CDR3 DNA: TGTGCCAGCAGTCCCCAGGGATCGAACACTGAAGCTTTCTTT. The genes are TRBV27 and TRBJ1-1, with D possibly matching TRBD1 (5 bases). The germline CDR1 and CDR2 sequences are MNHEY and SMNVEV (reference sequence). The CDR3 length is 14 residues. V was shortened by 5 bases and J by 1 base, with 11 bases between the two germline ends.

This chain connects TRBV28 to TRBJ2-7; 7 bases align to TRBD1. With 3 bases clipped from V and 1 base from J, the junction kept 6 bases outside the gene matches. The CDR3 runs 15 residues. Germline loops: CDR1 MDHEN, CDR2 SYDVKM. The CDR3 reads CASSLADRVSYEQYF. The CDR3, as DNA: TGTGCCAGCAGTTTGGCCGACAGGGTGTCCTACGAGCAGTACTTC. Together with reference TRBV28 and TRBJ2-7, the CDR3 gives the full variable domain: DVKVTQSSRYLVKRTGEKVFLECVQDMDHENMFWYRQDPGLGLRLIYFSYDVKMKEKGDIPEGYSVSREKKERFSLILESASTNQTSMYLCASSLADRVSYEQYFGPGTRLTVT.

This chain connects TRBV18 to TRBJ1-2, with unresolved D. The V end lost 3 bases, the J end lost 5 bases, and 19 bases lay between the germline ends. CDR1 is KGHSH and CDR2 is LQKENI in the germline V gene. The CDR3 has 16 residues. The CDR3 DNA reads as TGTGCCAGCTCACCCCTAGAGGGAACGTGGCCTTATGGCTACACCTTC. Residues: CASSPLEGTWPYGYTF.

The chain combines TRBV29-1 with TRBJ2-7; TRBD2 matches at 7 bases. Germline CDR1 and CDR2: SQVTM and ANQGSEA. This CDR3 is 15 amino acids long. The ends lost 3 bases at V and 11 bases at J; junction bases unmatched: 19. The CDR3 DNA sequence: TGCAGCGTTGATTCAGACGGAACCGGGTCTCGGGAGGAGTACTTC. Its protein is CSVDSDGTGSREEYF.

The chain has TRBV11-2 and TRBJ1-1; D perhaps matches TRBD1 (5 bases). The germline CDR1 and CDR2 sequences are SGHAT and FQNNGV. The V and J ends lost 3 bases and 5 bases respectively, with 16 bases between them. This CDR3 comprises 15 residues. CDR3 loop: CASSFLSGGGTEAFF. In DNA, the CDR3 is TGTGCCAGCAGCTTCTTAAGCGGGGGGGGGACTGAAGCTTTCTTT.

A single count supports this clone. V usage is TRBV13 and J usage is TRBJ1-2; 7 bases are a match to TRBD1. Germline V CDR1 and CDR2: PRHDT, FYEKMQ (reference sequence). The CDR3 spans 17 residues. After removal of 0 bases from V and 6 bases from J, the junction contained 13 bases not matched to a gene. The CDR3 region is CASSLGPQTGRLNGYTF. The CDR3 nucleotides read TGTGCCAGCAGCTTAGGGCCCCAGACAGGGAGGTTGAATGGCTACACCTTC.

The CDR3: CASWGWRGSTDTQYF. The CDR3 bases are TGTGCCAGCTGGGGGTGGCGGGGAAGCACAGATACGCAGTATTTT. This chain uses TRBV6-6 with TRBJ2-3; a weak D match, TRBD2 (6 bases). The CDR3 consists of 15 residues. From germline, CDR1 is MNHNY and CDR2 SVGAGI (reference sequence). Trimming removed 8 bases from V and 0 bases from J, with 15 bases in between.

This clone was picked up one time. The genes are TRBV9 and TRBJ1-3; D gene uncertain. V gave up 3 bases and J gave up 2 bases, with 12 bases separating them. Germline CDR1 SGDLS, CDR2 YYNGEE. There are 15 residues in the CDR3. This CDR3 is CASSAGGLPGNTIYF. The CDR3 DNA reads as TGTGCCAGCAGCGCGGGAGGTCTACCTGGAAACACCATATATTTT. Using reference TRBV9 and TRBJ1-3 for the parts outside the CDR3, the full variable domain is DSGVTQTPKHLITATGQRVTLRCSPRSGDLSVYWYQQSLDQGLQFLIQYYNGEERAKGNILERFSAQQFPDLHSELNLSSLELGDSALYFCASSAGGLPGNTIYFGEGSWLTVV.

The rearrangement links TRBV7-9 to TRBJ1-1, with TRBD1 matching 8 bases. This CDR3 spans 18 amino acids. V was clipped by 5 bases and J by 3 bases; unmatched bases: 17. Germline-derived CDR1 and CDR2 are SEHNR and FQNEAQ (reference sequence). The CDR3 DNA follows: TGTGCCAGCAGCCCCCCCAGGGGGCGCGTCTACGGTGACACTGAAGCTTTCTTT. Protein sequence: CASSPPRGRVYGDTEAFF.

The genes are TRBV19 and TRBJ2-2; D perhaps matches TRBD2 (5 bases). The CDR3 is 15 residues long. V was cut by 7 bases and J by 7 bases, with 19 bases left in between. Germline V lookup: CDR1 LNHDA, CDR2 SQIVND (reference sequence). The CDR3 sequence: CASTSQVARGGELFF. CDR3 in DNA: TGTGCCAGTACCTCACAAGTAGCTCGGGGCGGGGAGCTGTTTTTT.

This clone showed up just once. The chain joins TRBV10-3 to TRBJ1-6, with unresolved D. The CDR3 totals 13 residues. Germline lookup yields CDR1 ENHRY and CDR2 SYGVKD. The V gene lost 6 bases and the J gene lost 10 bases, with 13 bases spanning the gap. CDR3 residues: CAIRREGWSPLHF. The CDR3 coding sequence is TGTGCCATCAGAAGGGAGGGATGGTCACCCCTCCACTTT.

The chain joins TRBV28 to TRBJ1-3; D is unclear. The germline V gene encodes CDR1 MDHEN and CDR2 SYDVKM. The CDR3 loop spans 18 amino acids. Trimming removed 8 bases from V and 4 bases from J, with 27 bases in between. The CDR3 nucleotides are TGTGCCAGCTCGTTTACTGGGCCGAGTGTCCAAAGGGGAAACACCATATATTTT. Its protein is CASSFTGPSVQRGNTIYF.

V is TRBV9 and J is TRBJ1-5; the match to TRBD1 covers 7 bases. V shed 3 bases and J 5 bases; nucleotides not matched to a gene: 8. CDR1 and CDR2 from the germline V gene are SGDLS and YYNGEE. The CDR3 has 15 amino acids. The CDR3 DNA reads as TGTGCCAGCAGCGGAACCGGGACAGCGTATCAGCCCCAGCATTTT. Protein product: CASSGTGTAYQPQHF. Combining the CDR3 with reference TRBV9 and TRBJ1-5 gives the whole variable domain DSGVTQTPKHLITATGQRVTLRCSPRSGDLSVYWYQQSLDQGLQFLIQYYNGEERAKGNILERFSAQQFPDLHSELNLSSLELGDSALYFCASSGTGTAYQPQHFGDGTRLSIL.

The genes are TRBV27 and TRBJ2-7; 12 positions match TRBD2. J gave up 3 bases and V 3 bases, and 6 bases lay outside the gene matches. This CDR3 comprises 16 residues. Germline CDR1 is MNHEY and CDR2 is SMNVEV (reference sequence). The CDR3 DNA follows: TGTGCCAGCAGTTTTCTACTAGCGGGGGGATACTACGAGCAGTACTTC. Protein product: CASSFLLAGGYYEQYF.

This clone is a singleton in its sample. The chain's CDR3 is CASSPDTSQETQYF. The CDR3 DNA reads as TGTGCCAGCAGCCCCGACACCAGCCAAGAGACCCAGTACTTC. V gene TRBV13 combines with J gene TRBJ2-5; D unresolved. CDR3 size: 14 residues. V was shortened by 5 bases and J by 1 base, with 11 bases between the two germline ends. The germline V gene has CDR1 PRHDT and CDR2 FYEKMQ (reference sequence).

The V gene is TRBV5-1, the J gene TRBJ2-7; tentative D call: TRBD2 (5 bases). Germline CDR1 is SGHRS and CDR2 is YFSETQ. Trimming removed 0 bases at V and 6 bases at J, with 7 bases between. The CDR3 is made up of 12 amino acids. The chain's CDR3 is CASSLGGSEQYF. The DNA for the CDR3 is TGCGCCAGCAGCTTGGGAGGGAGCGAGCAGTACTTC.

The chain couples TRBV7-9 to TRBJ1-2; 7 bases are a match to TRBD1. The length of the CDR3 is 14 residues. CDR1 is SEHNR and CDR2 is FQNEAQ in the germline V gene (reference sequence). The V segment lost 6 bases and the J segment 2 bases; nucleotides outside the gene matches: 6. As DNA, the CDR3 is TGTGCCAGCAGTAACCGACAGGGAAACTATGGCTACACCTTC. Residues: CASSNRQGNYGYTF.

The chain has TRBV10-2 and TRBJ2-1, with 9 bases matching TRBD2. This CDR3 is 14 amino acids long. Losses at the gene ends were 5 bases for V and 8 bases for J; bases not matched to a gene: 7. Germline V gene lookup returns CDR1 WSHSY and CDR2 SAAADI. The CDR3 DNA reads as TGCGCCAGCAGTACCGCGGGGGGGCTCTATGAGCAGTTCTTC. Its translation: CASSTAGGLYEQFF.

CDR3 region: CAIFPRDMNTEAFF. The CDR3 DNA reads TGTGCCATATTTCCCCGGGACATGAACACTGAAGCTTTCTTT. The genes are TRBV6-6 and TRBJ1-1; possibly TRBD1 for D (6 bases). V lost 10 bases to trimming and J lost 0 bases, with 15 bases between them. Per germline, CDR1 MNHNY and CDR2 SVGAGI (reference sequence). The CDR3 is 14 amino acids.

The chain combines TRBV2 with TRBJ1-1; perhaps TRBD1 as D (6 bases). CDR1 SNHLY and CDR2 FYNNEI come from the germline V gene. V lost 4 bases and J 5 bases, leaving 17 bases between the germline ends. CDR3 length equals 15 residues. The CDR3, as DNA: TGTGCCAGCAGTGGGTGGGGGCAGCAGGGTACTGAAGCTTTCTTT. Encoded protein: CASSGWGQQGTEAFF.

The chain uses TRBV5-4 and TRBJ1-4; no reliable D call. Deletions cut 3 bases from V and 6 bases from J, with 12 bases between. Germline V gene lookup returns CDR1 SGHNT and CDR2 YYREEE (reference sequence). The CDR3 is made up of 14 amino acids. Here the CDR3 reads CASSYFHGDEKLFF. The CDR3 DNA reads as TGTGCCAGCAGCTATTTTCACGGGGATGAAAAACTGTTTTTT.

This clone was seen only once. The J gene is TRBJ2-3, the V gene TRBV2; possible D gene TRBD2, 6 bases. The CDR3 sequence is 15 residues long. The V end lost 2 bases, the J end lost 5 bases, and 14 bases lay between the germline ends. Germline V CDR1 and CDR2: SNHLY, FYNNEI. The chain's CDR3 is CASSETSPIIDTQYF. CDR3 DNA sequence: TGTGCCAGCAGTGAAACTAGCCCAATAATAGATACGCAGTATTTT.

CDR3 loop: CASSFWGDTEAFF. DNA for the CDR3: TGTGCCAGCAGTTTTTGGGGGGACACTGAAGCTTTCTTT. The V and J genes are TRBV6-5 and TRBJ1-1; D might be TRBD1 (5 bases). The CDR3 runs to 13 residues. V lost 4 bases to trimming and J lost 3 bases, with 9 bases between them. Looked up from germline, CDR1 is MNHEY and CDR2 is SVGAGI.

Written as DNA, the CDR3 is TGTGCCAGCAGTTCAGGGGGAGCCTACAATGAGCAGTTCTTC. It codes for CASSSGGAYNEQFF. The chain uses TRBV27 and TRBJ2-1; 7 positions match TRBD1. V lost 4 bases and J lost 2; bases outside the gene matches: 2. The CDR3 length is 14 residues. The germline V gene encodes CDR1 MNHEY and CDR2 SMNVEV (reference sequence).

The V gene is TRBV7-3, the J gene TRBJ2-7; D is perhaps TRBD2 (6 bases). Deletions cut 4 bases from V and 0 bases from J, with 10 bases between. There are 14 residues in the CDR3. The V gene's germline CDR1 is SGHTA and CDR2 FQGTGA. The CDR3 reads CASSSVGGSYEQYF. The CDR3, as DNA: TGTGCCAGCAGCTCCGTCGGGGGCTCCTACGAGCAGTACTTC.

V and J are TRBV6-1 and TRBJ2-3; D is perhaps TRBD1 (6 bases). The CDR3 loop spans 19 amino acids. CDR1 is MNHNS, CDR2 SASEGT, per germline. The V end was cut by 3 bases, the J end by 2 bases, with 24 bases between. The CDR3 loop reads CASSDVRGRSRPDTDTQYF. DNA for the CDR3: TGTGCCAGCAGTGACGTCAGGGGTCGCTCGCGCCCAGACACAGATACGCAGTATTTT.

J is TRBJ2-7 and V is TRBV7-3, with D possibly TRBD1 on 6 matching bases. In germline, CDR1 is SGHTA, CDR2 FQGTGA. Trimming removed 3 bases at V and 1 base at J, with 7 bases between. The length of the CDR3 is 13 residues. The CDR3 loop is CASSFGQSYEQYF. The CDR3 coding sequence is TGTGCCAGCAGCTTTGGACAGTCCTACGAGCAGTACTTC.

In DNA form, the CDR3 reads TGTGCCAGCAGCCCCGTTGGATCTGGCGGGGGGGCTTATACGCAGTATTTT. Its translation is CASSPVGSGGGAYTQYF. This rearrangement joins TRBV13 to TRBJ2-3; 9 bases align to TRBD2. The CDR3 contains 17 residues. Germline V gene sequence: CDR1 PRHDT, CDR2 FYEKMQ (reference sequence). J gave up 7 bases and V 5 bases, and 16 bases lay outside the gene matches.